The T cell receptor (beta chain) under discussion was sequenced for a study of blood T cells in healthy people across ages. Study results and limitations: Per million T cells, TCR beta diversity dropped about linearly as age rose.

Germline assignment: CDR1 LGHNA and CDR2 YSLEER. Trimming shortened V by 2 bases and J by 3 bases, and 9 bases separated the two germline ends. The CDR3 runs to 14 residues. This clonotype was found once. Its antigen remains unidentified. For the second PCR, which ran for roughly 7 to 11 cycles, a sample-barcoded 5' primer and a J-beta primer mix were used. A single record per CDR3 protein comes from TCRdb applying MiXCR to the 5' RACE reads. The top ten hold roughly 23% of the sample, which has around 1,800,000 distinct CDR3 sequences, more than 35% seen once. The receptor was derived from a human donor in good health. The V call is TRBV4-3, the J call TRBJ2-3, with no clear D. Material for sequencing was blood. CDR3 in DNA: TGCGCCAGCAGCCAAAGTATGGTTACAGATACGCAGTATTTT. Protein sequence: CASSQSMVTDTQYF.